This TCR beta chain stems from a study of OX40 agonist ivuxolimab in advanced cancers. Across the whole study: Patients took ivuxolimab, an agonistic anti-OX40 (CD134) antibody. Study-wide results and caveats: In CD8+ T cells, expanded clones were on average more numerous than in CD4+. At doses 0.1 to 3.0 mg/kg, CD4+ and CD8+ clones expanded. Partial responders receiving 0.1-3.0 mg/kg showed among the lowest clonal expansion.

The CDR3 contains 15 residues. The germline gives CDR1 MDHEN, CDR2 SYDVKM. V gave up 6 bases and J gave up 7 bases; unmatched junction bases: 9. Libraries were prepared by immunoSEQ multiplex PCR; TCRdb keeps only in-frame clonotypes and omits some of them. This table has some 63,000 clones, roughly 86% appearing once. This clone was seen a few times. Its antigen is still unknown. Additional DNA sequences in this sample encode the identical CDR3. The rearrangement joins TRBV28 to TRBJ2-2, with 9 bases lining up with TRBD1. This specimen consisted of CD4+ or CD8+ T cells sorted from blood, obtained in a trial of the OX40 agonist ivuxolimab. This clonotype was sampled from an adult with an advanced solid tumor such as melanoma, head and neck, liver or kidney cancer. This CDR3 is CASSPPGQGLGELFF. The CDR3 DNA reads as TGTGCCAGCAGCCCTCCGGGACAGGGCCTCGGGGAGCTGTTTTTT.